This T cell receptor beta chain was sequenced during a study of CD8 T cells in ankylosing spondylitis (dated 2017 in TCRdb). Regarding the research as a whole: T cell receptor beta repertoires were profiled in healthy donors and ankylosing spondylitis patients so that disease-linked TCR variants could be found. The full study cohort comprised 20 to 30 ankylosing spondylitis patients and 110 or so healthy donors. Samples of peripheral blood were taken, and for ankylosing spondylitis patients, synovial fluid was collected as well. The paper as a whole reports these results and caveats: Some of the motif variants had been reported before in the synovial fluid and blood of reactive arthritis patients, a finding that suggests common disease-initiation mechanisms. A TCR beta motif of about eight highly homologous amino acid variants appeared characteristic of blood from ankylosing spondylitis patients. In peripheral blood, the disease-linked clones were found at relatively low frequencies and had a CD8+ phenotype. The disease-linked clones were reported as significantly enriched in matched synovial fluid samples from ankylosing spondylitis patients.

The sequencer was an Illumina HiSeq 2500. Quantitative 5'-RACE with molecular barcodes was used to prepare TCR beta libraries. In the source study's methods: Disease-linked TCR variants were identified with a new computational method built on a probabilistic model of VDJ rearrangement. TCRdb reprocessed the public reads (quality trimming at Q25 with fastp, clone calling with MiXCR) and kept in-frame beta chains. Rows with one shared CDR3 protein collapse into an entry with the most common genes and DNA. These V and J calls derive from TCRdb rather than the authors' analysis. The sample has around 280,000 distinct CDR3 sequences on record, approximately 20% of them singletons. The ten largest clones capture 7.5% to 9.5% of the sample. This clonotype was found many times. Its antigen is unknown. Base quality data are lacking; no much larger clone is found one base away. The germline V gene sets CDR1 to SQVTM and CDR2 to ANQGSEA. The CDR3 sequence holds 16 residues, the cysteine and phenylalanine included. Only the CDR3 DNA is retained, 48 bases long and in frame from the first base. The germline V end is reduced by 4 bases and the J end by 5 bases; junction bases left unmatched: 15.

This clonotype originated in a male donor with ankylosing spondylitis or in good health (not recorded which). The sequencing input was blood, either unsorted or a sorted T cell fraction (not recorded which). The rearranged segments are TRBV29-1 and TRBJ2-3; 7 of the junction bases match TRBD1. At the DNA level, the sequence is TGCAGCGTTGGCGTGACAGGGATAATTCCCGGAGATACGCAGTATTTT. It translates to CSVGVTGIIPGDTQYF.